These 19 T cell receptor beta chains came from one sample sequenced in a study of T cell repertoires in cytomegalovirus infection. TCRdb reprocessed the reads via MiXCR and lists one record per CDR3 protein. The top ten clones hold 3.5% to 4.5% of a sample with roughly 320,000 distinct CDR3 sequences, more than 9% of them seen once. Sequencing used PBMCs. The receptors were gathered from a human donor in good health (CMV status not recorded). Some clones in this sample may be carry-over from other donors' samples.

This clonotype was seen at least ten times. The V and J genes are TRBV20-1 and TRBJ2-1; D is perhaps TRBD2 (5 bases). V dropped 5 bases and J dropped 9 bases, with 11 bases sitting between them. Germline V gene lookup returns CDR1 DFQATT and CDR2 SNEGSKA (reference sequence). This CDR3 is built from 11 residues. The CDR3 reads CSAAERGEQFF. The CDR3 DNA follows: TGCAGTGCTGCCGAACGGGGTGAGCAGTTCTTC.

This clonotype appeared many times. V gene TRBV28 combines with J gene TRBJ1-5, with 7 bases lining up with TRBD1. Losses at the gene ends were 5 bases for V and 1 base for J; bases not matched to a gene: 17. CDR1 and CDR2 (germline): MDHEN, SYDVKM. The CDR3 is 19 residues long. CDR3: CASSPPGTAAQWSNQPQHF. In nucleotides, the CDR3 is TGTGCCAGCAGTCCCCCCGGGACAGCCGCCCAATGGAGCAATCAGCCCCAGCATTTT. Looking up the rest from reference TRBV28 and TRBJ1-5 gives the full variable domain: DVKVTQSSRYLVKRTGEKVFLECVQDMDHENMFWYRQDPGLGLRLIYFSYDVKMKEKGDIPEGYSVSREKKERFSLILESASTNQTSMYLCASSPPGTAAQWSNQPQHFGDGTRLSIL.

This clonotype was observed a few times. This chain joins TRBV4-3 and TRBJ2-7; D perhaps matches TRBD2 (6 bases). Germline CDR1 LGHNA, CDR2 YSLEER. The V and J ends lost 0 bases and 0 bases respectively, with 9 bases between them. This CDR3 is built from 15 residues. This CDR3 is CASSQEARGSYEQYF. In nucleotides, the CDR3 is TGCGCCAGCAGCCAAGAGGCGCGGGGCTCCTACGAGCAGTACTTC.

This chain joins TRBV7-2 and TRBJ2-3; TRBD2 matches 11 bases. The CDR3 runs to 15 residues. Germline trimming cut 1 base from V and 7 bases from J; bases unmatched to any gene: 4. Germline V gene data show CDR1 as SGHTA and CDR2 as FQGNSA. The CDR3 DNA reads as TGTGCCAGCAGCTTAGGGCCTAGCGGGGGGAATACGCAGTATTTT. Its protein product is CASSLGPSGGNTQYF.

The V gene is TRBV2, the J gene TRBJ1-3, with 7 bases fitting TRBD1. CDR1 SNHLY and CDR2 FYNNEI come from the germline V gene. J lost 0 bases, V lost 6 bases, and 2 bases had no gene match. The length of the CDR3 is 14 residues. CDR3 in amino acids: CASRGTVSGNTIYF. The CDR3 nucleotides are TGTGCCAGCAGGGGGACAGTCTCTGGAAACACCATATATTTT.

This clonotype was recorded at least ten times. The chain combines TRBV28 with TRBJ1-1, with D hard to call. V shed 4 bases and J shed 4 bases, with 13 bases lying between them. Germline CDR1 is MDHEN and CDR2 is SYDVKM. The CDR3 loop spans 14 amino acids. CDR3 sequence (DNA): TGTGCCAGCAGTTACCCAGGCCCGGGCACTGAAGCTTTCTTT. It encodes CASSYPGPGTEAFF. Full variable domain (outside the CDR3, taken from reference TRBV28 and TRBJ1-1): DVKVTQSSRYLVKRTGEKVFLECVQDMDHENMFWYRQDPGLGLRLIYFSYDVKMKEKGDIPEGYSVSREKKERFSLILESASTNQTSMYLCASSYPGPGTEAFFGQGTRLTVV.

In this sample, this clonotype turned up a few times. This chain uses TRBV11-2 with TRBJ2-2, with no clear D. Trimming removed 0 bases from V and 1 base from J, with 6 bases in between. Germline-derived CDR1 and CDR2 are SGHAT and FQNNGV. CDR3 length: 15 amino acids. CDR3 in amino acids: CASSLEVVNTGELFF. In nucleotides, the CDR3 is TGTGCCAGCAGCTTAGAGGTCGTGAACACCGGGGAGCTGTTTTTT.

J is TRBJ2-5 and V is TRBV7-9; tentatively, D is TRBD1 or TRBD2 (5 bases each). Germline V gene sequence: CDR1 SEHNR, CDR2 FQNEAQ (reference sequence). This CDR3 region has 13 residues. Trimming left V 5 bases short and J 3 bases short, with 10 bases between. This CDR3 reads CASSRDGKETQYF. The CDR3 coding sequence is TGTGCCAGCAGCCGGGACGGGAAAGAGACCCAGTACTTC.

This clonotype was observed at least ten times. The V gene is TRBV28, the J gene TRBJ1-2; no definite D call. The germline V and J ends were trimmed by 3 bases and 3 bases, with 11 bases remaining between them. Germline CDR1 is MDHEN and CDR2 is SYDVKM. The CDR3 runs 14 residues. The CDR3, as DNA: TGTGCCAGCAGTTTGGCCGGGCCCGACTATGGCTACACCTTC. This encodes CASSLAGPDYGYTF.

The sample holds a few counts of this clonotype. V and J are TRBV6-2 or TRBV6-3 and TRBJ2-1; 11 bases are shared with TRBD2. V trimming: 1 base; J trimming: 12 bases; junction bases outside the gene matches: 2. In germline, CDR1 is MNHEY, CDR2 SVGEGT. CDR3 size: 13 residues. CDR3 in DNA: TGTGCCAGCAGTTACTACCTAGCGGGAGGGCAGTTCTTC. Protein sequence: CASSYYLAGGQFF.

Ten or more counts support this clonotype. The chain has TRBV7-2 and TRBJ2-3, with D perhaps TRBD1 (5 bases). In germline, CDR1 is SGHTA, CDR2 FQGNSA. Between the trimmed V and J ends, which lost 5 bases and 8 bases, there was a span of 17 bases. The CDR3 runs 14 residues. The CDR3 region has the DNA TGTGCCAGCAGCGTGGGGCGGAATGCGGTTACGCAGTATTTT. Translated, it gives CASSVGRNAVTQYF.

The chain combines TRBV19 with TRBJ1-1, with no clear D. With 3 bases removed from V and 8 bases from J, the gap between germline ends came to 13 bases. The CDR3 totals 13 residues. CDR1 and CDR2 from the germline V gene are LNHDA and SQIVND (reference sequence). CDR3: CASSMDILGEAFF. CDR3 bases: TGTGCCAGTAGTATGGATATACTAGGGGAAGCTTTCTTT.

This clonotype was counted a few times. The genes are TRBV7-3 and TRBJ2-3, with TRBD2 matching 7 bases. The V gene end was trimmed by 5 bases and the J gene end by 1 base; junction bases not matched to a gene: 9. The CDR3 runs 16 residues. Germline-derived CDR1 and CDR2 are SGHTA and FQGTGA. CDR3 sequence: CASSPGLVGGTDTQYF. The CDR3 DNA reads TGTGCCAGCAGCCCCGGACTAGTTGGGGGCACAGATACGCAGTATTTT. Based on the CDR3 plus reference TRBV7-3 and TRBJ2-3, the full variable domain is GAGVSQTPSNKVTEKGKYVELRCDPISGHTALYWYRQSLGQGPEFLIYFQGTGAADDSGLPNDRFFAVRPEGSVSTLKIQRTERGDSAVYLCASSPGLVGGTDTQYFGPGTRLTVL.

This clonotype was found a few times. The gene calls are TRBV20-1 and TRBJ2-3; D is uncertain. Trimming took 3 bases from V and 0 from J, leaving 10 bases between them. Germline V CDR1 and CDR2: DFQATT, SNEGSKA (reference sequence). The CDR3 loop spans 14 amino acids. CDR3 in amino acids: CSASLTVSTDTQYF. The CDR3 DNA is TGCAGTGCTAGCCTGACTGTTAGCACAGATACGCAGTATTTT.

This clonotype was detected many times. The V gene is TRBV20-1, the J gene TRBJ2-3; possibly TRBD2 for D (5 bases). Germline V gene lookup returns CDR1 DFQATT and CDR2 SNEGSKA (reference sequence). The CDR3 sequence is 15 residues long. Trimming stripped 4 bases from V and 4 bases from J, with 18 bases between. CDR3 sequence reads: CSANRGSVGPDTQYF. In DNA form, the CDR3 reads TGCAGTGCTAACCGGGGTTCCGTCGGGCCAGATACGCAGTATTTT.

This clonotype came up a few times. The rearrangement uses TRBV20-1 and TRBJ1-1; D call uncertain. CDR3 size: 11 residues. V lost 8 bases and J 5 bases, leaving 12 bases between the germline ends. The germline V gene encodes CDR1 DFQATT and CDR2 SNEGSKA (reference sequence). In nucleotides, the CDR3 is TGCAGTTACTTTCGAGGAACTGAAGCTTTCTTT. Protein product: CSYFRGTEAFF.

The chain combines TRBV20-1 with TRBJ2-1; D ambiguous. This CDR3 is built from 15 residues. V was trimmed by 4 bases and J by 1 base, leaving 14 bases between them. The germline CDR1 and CDR2 sequences are DFQATT and SNEGSKA (reference sequence). The CDR3 nucleotides read TGCAGTGCTACAGACCCCAGTCGATCCTACAATGAGCAGTTCTTC. It is translated as CSATDPSRSYNEQFF.

The rearrangement links TRBV18 to TRBJ2-3; D gene uncertain. This CDR3 spans 14 amino acids. Trimming pared 3 bases from V and 4 bases from J, leaving 11 bases between. Germline CDR1 and CDR2: KGHSH and LQKENI. The chain's CDR3 is CASSPPRRADTQYF. As DNA, the CDR3 is TGTGCCAGCTCACCCCCGAGGCGAGCAGATACGCAGTATTTT.

In its sample, this clonotype was seen many times. This sequence joins TRBV29-1 and TRBJ1-1; tentatively, D is TRBD1 (6 bases). Germline V CDR1 and CDR2: SQVTM, ANQGSEA. This CDR3 spans 13 amino acids. V lost 5 bases and J lost 1, with 11 bases in between. As DNA, the CDR3 is TGCAGCGTTCCGCGGACAGCGAACACTGAAGCTTTCTTT. It translates to CSVPRTANTEAFF.